This TCR beta chain comes out of a study of blood T cell repertoires in COVID-19. Study at large: Sites in the United States, Italy and Spain provided acute and convalescent COVID-19 samples.

Clones were sequenced by immunoSEQ multiplex PCR, and TCRdb holds only the in-frame ones, with some missing. Of 100,000 to 150,000 clones in the sample, around four fifths were seen once. The length of the CDR3 is 13 residues. The V gene's germline CDR1 is KGHDR and CDR2 SFDVKD. The V gene lost 2 bases and the J gene lost 4 bases, with 7 bases spanning the gap. What was sequenced was peripheral blood. The sequence was obtained from a human donor in a cohort sampled during active COVID-19. The chain uses TRBV24-1 and TRBJ2-5; D is ambiguous. CDR3 sequence: CATSDSSLETQYF. In DNA form, the CDR3 reads TGTGCCACCAGTGATTCCAGTCTAGAGACCCAGTACTTC.